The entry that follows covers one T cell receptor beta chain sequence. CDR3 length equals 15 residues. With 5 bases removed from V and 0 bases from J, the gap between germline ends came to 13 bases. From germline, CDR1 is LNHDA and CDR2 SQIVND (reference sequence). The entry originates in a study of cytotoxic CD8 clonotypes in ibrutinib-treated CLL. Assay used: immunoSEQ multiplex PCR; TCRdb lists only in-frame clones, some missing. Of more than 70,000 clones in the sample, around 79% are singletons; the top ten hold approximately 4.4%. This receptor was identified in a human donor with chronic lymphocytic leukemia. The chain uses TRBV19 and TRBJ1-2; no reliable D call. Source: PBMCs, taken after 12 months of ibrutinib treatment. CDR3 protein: CASSVGRAANYGYTF. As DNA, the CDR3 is TGTGCCAGTAGTGTCGGGAGGGCAGCTAACTATGGCTACACCTTC.